Following are 16 T cell receptor beta chains from one sample sequenced in a study of CD8+ T cells in alopecia areata. The authors extracted RNA and reverse transcribed it into cDNA as the sequencing template. Profiled with immunoSEQ multiplex PCR; TCRdb holds only in-frame clones, not every one. The data hold about 130,000 clones, with 45% to 60% observed a single time. Sample treatment: oral pan-JAK inhibitor, 5-10 mg twice daily. The source material was CD8+ T cells sorted from blood, sampled at week 4, from a patient treated with tofacitinib. Source of these receptors: a human donor with alopecia areata.

The chain recombines TRBV7-8 with TRBJ1-1, with D maybe TRBD1 (6 bases). Trimming removed 5 bases from V and 11 bases from J, with 18 bases in between. The CDR3 is made up of 13 amino acids. Germline CDR1 reads SGHVS; CDR2 reads FQNEAQ. CDR3 DNA sequence: TGTGCCAGCAGCCCACAAAGGGGGGTAAATGCTTTCTTT. This sequence encodes CASSPQRGVNAFF.

The chain links TRBV5-6 to TRBJ2-7, with D possibly TRBD1 on 5 matching bases. With 0 bases removed from V and 6 bases from J, the gap between germline ends came to 7 bases. The CDR3 spans 12 residues. Germline V CDR1 and CDR2: SGHDT, YYEEEE. The CDR3 DNA reads TGTGCCAGCAGCTTGGGAAGGGGCGAGCAGTACTTC. It codes for CASSLGRGEQYF.

A word on this clone: Other nucleotide sequences from this sample produce the same CDR3. The V call is TRBV6-5, the J call TRBJ2-7, with 12 positions matching TRBD2. Germline V gene data show CDR1 as MNHEY and CDR2 as SVGAGI. This CDR3 contains 14 residues. Trimming took 2 bases from V and 4 from J; bases not matched to a gene: 0. The CDR3 loop is CASSYGTSGYEQYF. Here the CDR3 DNA reads TGTGCCAGCAGTTACGGGACTAGCGGGTACGAGCAGTACTTC.

This clone has only a few counts. J is TRBJ2-2 and V is TRBV29-1; D call uncertain. V lost 1 base to trimming and J lost 2 bases, with 5 bases between them. This CDR3 comprises 13 residues. CDR1 and CDR2 from the germline V gene are SQVTM and ANQGSEA. The CDR3 DNA sequence: TGCAGCGTTGAAGGAGTTAACACCGGGGAGCTGTTTTTT. Translating it yields CSVEGVNTGELFF.

The V call is TRBV30, the J call TRBJ1-1; 8 bases agree with TRBD1. Trimming at V came to 2 bases and at J to 4 bases, leaving 6 bases not matched to a gene. The CDR3 is made up of 14 amino acids. Germline lookup yields CDR1 GTSNPN and CDR2 SVGIG (reference sequence). CDR3 nucleotide sequence: TGTGCCTGGAGTTCAGACAGGGGATTCACTGAAGCTTTCTTT. It yields the protein CAWSSDRGFTEAFF.

The V gene is TRBV19, the J gene TRBJ2-3; TRBD2 aligns across 8 bases. CDR3 length: 14 amino acids. Germline CDR1 is LNHDA and CDR2 is SQIVND (reference sequence). V shed 7 bases, J shed 3 bases, and the junction held 6 bases outside the gene matches. The chain's CDR3 is CASTLGLATDTQYF. As DNA, the CDR3 is TGTGCCAGTACGCTCGGACTAGCAACAGATACGCAGTATTTT.

This clone occurred a few times. The rearrangement uses TRBV15 and TRBJ2-1, with D perhaps matching TRBD2 (6 bases). Germline V gene lookup returns CDR1 LNHNV and CDR2 YYDKDF (reference sequence). The CDR3 has 15 residues. V gave up 2 bases and J gave up 6 bases, with 14 bases separating them. In DNA, the CDR3 is TGTGCCACCAGCAGAATGACTAGTCGGGGCAATGAGCAGTTCTTC. This sequence encodes CATSRMTSRGNEQFF.

The chain has TRBV5-6 and TRBJ2-7; the D is unclear. The CDR3 has 12 residues. V was clipped by 3 bases and J by 7 bases, with 11 bases between them. CDR1 is SGHDT and CDR2 is YYEEEE in the germline V gene. The CDR3 sequence is CASSSGPLEQYF. The CDR3 DNA reads TGTGCCAGCAGCTCCGGGCCTTTGGAGCAGTACTTC.

V and J are TRBV29-1 and TRBJ2-1; TRBD2 matches 9 bases. J gave up 8 bases and V 1 base, and 3 bases lay outside the gene matches. Germline V gene lookup returns CDR1 SQVTM and CDR2 ANQGSEA. The CDR3 contains 13 residues. The CDR3 protein is CSVEGGGAYEQFF. Here the CDR3 DNA reads TGCAGCGTTGAAGGCGGGGGGGCTTATGAGCAGTTCTTC.

V gene TRBV5-4 combines with J gene TRBJ1-2; D unresolved. V was clipped by 0 bases and J by 5 bases, with 8 bases between them. This CDR3 region has 13 residues. The germline gives CDR1 SGHNT, CDR2 YYREEE (reference sequence). CDR3 DNA: TGTGCCAGCAGCTTGGACGGATTGTATGGCTACACCTTC. As protein: CASSLDGLYGYTF.

This sequence joins TRBV5-8 and TRBJ2-7; a possible D gene is TRBD2 (6 bases). The CDR3 is made up of 10 amino acids. CDR1 SGHTS and CDR2 YDEGEE come from the germline V gene. V was cut by 5 bases and J by 7 bases, with 7 bases left in between. Here the CDR3 reads CASRGREQYF. CDR3 DNA sequence: TGTGCCAGCAGGGGGAGGGAGCAGTACTTC.

This clone has just a few counts. The CDR3: CASSLAGAVAYEQYF. The CDR3 DNA is TGTGCCAGCAGTTTAGCAGGGGCCGTGGCCTACGAGCAGTACTTC. V is TRBV27 and J is TRBJ2-7; perhaps TRBD1 as D (6 bases). CDR3 length equals 15 residues. Germline CDR1 is MNHEY and CDR2 is SMNVEV (reference sequence). V was cut by 2 bases and J by 2 bases, with 13 bases left in between.

The genes are TRBV27 and TRBJ2-7; D call uncertain. Germline V gene lookup returns CDR1 MNHEY and CDR2 SMNVEV (reference sequence). V lost 3 bases, J lost 2 bases, and 5 bases lay in between. CDR3 length: 12 amino acids. CDR3 bases: TGTGCCAGCAGTTTTTACCCCTACGAGCAGTACTTC. Amino acids: CASSFYPYEQYF.

The genes are TRBV4-3 and TRBJ1-2, with TRBD1 matching 7 bases. Per the germline V gene, CDR1 is LGHNA and CDR2 is YSLEER. The V segment lost 4 bases and the J segment 2 bases; nucleotides outside the gene matches: 10. The CDR3 runs 16 residues. CDR3 sequence (DNA): TGCGCCAGCAGCCCAGACAGGGAGACGGCAAACTATGGCTACACCTTC. Its translation: CASSPDRETANYGYTF.

This chain connects TRBV6-6 to TRBJ2-1; no clear D. The germline V and J ends were trimmed by 0 bases and 4 bases, with 7 bases remaining between them. CDR3 length: 14 amino acids. The germline CDR1 and CDR2 sequences are MNHNY and SVGAGI (reference sequence). CDR3: CASSYSNTYNEQFF. The CDR3 coding sequence is TGTGCCAGCAGTTACTCTAACACTTACAATGAGCAGTTCTTC.

In this sample, this clone turned up a few times. The chain employs TRBV29-1 and TRBJ2-5; 8 positions match TRBD2. Germline lookup yields CDR1 SQVTM and CDR2 ANQGSEA. The V segment lost 1 base and the J segment 2 bases; nucleotides outside the gene matches: 9. This CDR3 spans 16 amino acids. Written as DNA, the CDR3 is TGCAGCGTTGAAGTTGGGAGCGGGGGTCGGCAAGAGACCCAGTACTTC. As protein: CSVEVGSGGRQETQYF.